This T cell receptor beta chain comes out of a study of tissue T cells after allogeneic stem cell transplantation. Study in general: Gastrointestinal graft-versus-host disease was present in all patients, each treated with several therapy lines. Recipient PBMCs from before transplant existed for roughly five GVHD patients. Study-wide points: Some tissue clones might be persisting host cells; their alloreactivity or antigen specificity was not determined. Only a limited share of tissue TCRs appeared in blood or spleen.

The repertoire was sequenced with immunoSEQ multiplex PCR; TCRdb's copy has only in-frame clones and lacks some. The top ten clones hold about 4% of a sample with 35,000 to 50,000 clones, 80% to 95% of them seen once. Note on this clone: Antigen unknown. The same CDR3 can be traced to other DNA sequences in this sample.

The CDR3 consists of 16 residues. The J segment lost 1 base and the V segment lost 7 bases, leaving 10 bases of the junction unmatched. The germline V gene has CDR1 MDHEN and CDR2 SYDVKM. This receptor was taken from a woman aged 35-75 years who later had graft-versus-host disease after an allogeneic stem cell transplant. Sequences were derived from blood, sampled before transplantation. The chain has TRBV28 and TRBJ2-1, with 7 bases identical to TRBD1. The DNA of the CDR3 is TGTGCCAGCACCGCAAGAACAGGGGCTTCCTACAATGAGCAGTTCTTC. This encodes CASTARTGASYNEQFF.